These T cell receptor beta chains were read from a single sample in a study of cytomegalovirus exposure and HLA in healthy donors. TCRdb's table, derived via immunoSEQ multiplex PCR, lists solely in-frame clones and lacks some. The repertoire holds about 160,000 clones, with roughly four fifths as singletons. The sequenced material came from PBMCs. The receptors originated from a female donor in good health and CMV-seronegative. Both conserved end residues are part of each CDR3. Each record gives: clone size, V gene, J gene, D gene, CDR3 protein, CDR3 DNA. A D gene is named only where the DNA matches it firmly. Rows give clone size only sometimes, using once, few, many, or a class for an expanded clone.

clone_size: NA
v_call: TRBV19
j_call: TRBJ2-7
d_call: NA
cdr3_aa: CASSIYGSSYEQYF
cdr3_nt: TGTGCCAGTAGTATATACGGGAGCTCCTACGAGCAGTACTTC

clone_size: NA
v_call: TRBV5-1
j_call: TRBJ1-6
d_call: NA
cdr3_aa: CASSLGQKDNSPLHF
cdr3_nt: TGCGCCAGCAGCTTGGGACAGAAAGATAATTCACCCCTCCACTTT

clone_size: once
v_call: TRBV29-1
j_call: TRBJ2-5
d_call: TRBD1
cdr3_aa: CSGHRGETQYF
cdr3_nt: TGCAGCGGACACAGGGGAGAGACCCAGTACTTC

clone_size: NA
v_call: TRBV10-3
j_call: TRBJ2-2
d_call: NA
cdr3_aa: CASQAGVTGELFF
cdr3_nt: TGTGCCTCCCAGGCAGGGGTAACCGGGGAGCTGTTTTTT

clone_size: NA
v_call: TRBV5-6
j_call: TRBJ1-5
d_call: NA
cdr3_aa: CASSPTGYQPQHF
cdr3_nt: TGTGCCAGCAGCCCGACAGGTTATCAGCCCCAGCATTTT

clone_size: NA
v_call: TRBV15
j_call: TRBJ2-7
d_call: NA
cdr3_aa: CATSDSRFNYEQYF
cdr3_nt: TGTGCCACCAGCGATTCGAGGTTTAACTACGAGCAGTACTTC

clone_size: once
v_call: TRBV6-6
j_call: TRBJ2-7
d_call: TRBD2
cdr3_aa: CASSYSTSGEYEQYF
cdr3_nt: TGTGCCAGCAGTTACTCGACTAGCGGAGAATACGAGCAGTACTTC

clone_size: NA
v_call: TRBV18
j_call: TRBJ2-1
d_call: NA
cdr3_aa: CASSRSPYKGDEQFF
cdr3_nt: TGTGCCAGCTCTCGAAGTCCCTATAAAGGAGATGAGCAGTTCTTC

clone_size: NA
v_call: TRBV7-9
j_call: TRBJ1-4
d_call: NA
cdr3_aa: CASSHPPTAANEKLFF
cdr3_nt: TGTGCCAGCAGCCACCCACCGACCGCGGCTAATGAAAAACTGTTTTTT

clone_size: NA
v_call: TRBV20-1
j_call: TRBJ1-2
d_call: NA
cdr3_aa: CSARISGYTF
cdr3_nt: TGCAGTGCTAGGATTAGTGGCTACACCTTC

clone_size: NA
v_call: TRBV19
j_call: TRBJ1-5
d_call: TRBD1
cdr3_aa: CASRTGTVQPQHF
cdr3_nt: TGTGCCAGCCGGACAGGGACGGTCCAGCCCCAGCATTTT

clone_size: NA
v_call: TRBV13
j_call: TRBJ2-1
d_call: NA
cdr3_aa: CASSPRGSYNEQFF
cdr3_nt: TGTGCCAGCAGCCCCCGGGGTAGCTACAATGAGCAGTTCTTC

clone_size: NA
v_call: TRBV10-3
j_call: TRBJ2-5
d_call: NA
cdr3_aa: CAISDRIGSKETQYF
cdr3_nt: TGTGCCATCAGTGACAGGATCGGGAGTAAAGAGACCCAGTACTTC

clone_size: NA
v_call: TRBV29-1
j_call: TRBJ2-2
d_call: NA
cdr3_aa: CSVLSRSRGTGELFF
cdr3_nt: TGCAGCGTTCTCTCGAGGAGCAGAGGAACCGGGGAGCTGTTTTTT

clone_size: NA
v_call: TRBV4-3
j_call: TRBJ1-2
d_call: NA
cdr3_aa: CASSPGQGSYGYTF
cdr3_nt: TGCGCCAGCAGCCCAGGGCAGGGGAGCTATGGCTACACCTTC

clone_size: NA
v_call: TRBV6-5
j_call: TRBJ1-5
d_call: NA
cdr3_aa: CASSSRDNQPQHF
cdr3_nt: TGTGCCAGCAGTTCCAGGGACAATCAGCCCCAGCATTTT

clone_size: NA
v_call: TRBV19
j_call: TRBJ2-1
d_call: TRBD1
cdr3_aa: CASSILGTGYNEQFF
cdr3_nt: TGTGCCAGTAGTATACTCGGGACAGGCTACAATGAGCAGTTCTTC

clone_size: NA
v_call: TRBV7-2
j_call: TRBJ2-6
d_call: NA
cdr3_aa: CASSFRPAGVLTF
cdr3_nt: TGTGCCAGCAGCTTCCGACCAGCGGGCGTCCTGACTTTC

clone_size: few
v_call: TRBV18
j_call: TRBJ1-1
d_call: NA
cdr3_aa: CASSPPTAKQNTEAFF
cdr3_nt: TGTGCCAGCTCACCACCGACAGCCAAGCAGAACACTGAAGCTTTCTTT

clone_size: NA
v_call: TRBV25-1
j_call: TRBJ2-7
d_call: NA
cdr3_aa: CASGQLSYEQYF
cdr3_nt: TGTGCCTCTGGACAGCTATCCTACGAGCAGTACTTC

clone_size: NA
v_call: TRBV6-6
j_call: TRBJ2-7
d_call: NA
cdr3_aa: CASSYSKTGGSNEQYF
cdr3_nt: TGTGCCAGCAGTTACTCCAAGACAGGAGGAAGTAACGAGCAGTACTTC

clone_size: NA
v_call: TRBV30
j_call: TRBJ1-2
d_call: TRBD1
cdr3_aa: CACTKGQGGHTF
cdr3_nt: TGTGCCTGTACTAAGGGACAGGGGGGCCACACCTTC

clone_size: NA
v_call: TRBV18
j_call: TRBJ1-1
d_call: TRBD1
cdr3_aa: CASSPQYRGGTEAFF
cdr3_nt: TGTGCCAGCTCACCACAATACAGGGGAGGTACTGAAGCTTTCTTT

clone_size: NA
v_call: TRBV4-1
j_call: TRBJ2-6
d_call: NA
cdr3_aa: CASSQNSWSGVGANVLTF
cdr3_nt: TGCGCCAGCAGCCAAAACAGCTGGTCAGGCGTTGGGGCCAACGTCCTGACTTTC

clone_size: few
v_call: TRBV18
j_call: TRBJ2-7
d_call: NA
cdr3_aa: CASSPNTGSGAGSEQYF
cdr3_nt: TGTGCCAGCTCACCAAACACAGGGTCTGGAGCAGGGTCCGAGCAGTACTTC

clone_size: few
v_call: TRBV6-5
j_call: TRBJ2-7
d_call: NA
cdr3_aa: CASSYPPLEQYF
cdr3_nt: TGTGCCAGCAGTTACCCCCCTCTCGAGCAGTACTTC

clone_size: NA
v_call: TRBV7-2
j_call: TRBJ2-7
d_call: TRBD2
cdr3_aa: CASTLGWREFVEQYF
cdr3_nt: TGTGCCAGCACCCTAGGGTGGCGGGAGTTTGTCGAGCAGTACTTC

clone_size: NA
v_call: TRBV18
j_call: TRBJ2-5
d_call: NA
cdr3_aa: CASQEAGQRPAQYF
cdr3_nt: TGTGCCAGCCAAGAGGCGGGACAGCGTCCGGCCCAGTACTTC

clone_size: NA
v_call: TRBV7-2
j_call: TRBJ2-1
d_call: NA
cdr3_aa: CASSSFQYNEQFF
cdr3_nt: TGTGCCAGCAGCTCCTTCCAGTATAATGAGCAGTTCTTC

clone_size: NA
v_call: TRBV6-5
j_call: TRBJ2-5
d_call: TRBD2
cdr3_aa: CASSYSTAGGRGTQYF
cdr3_nt: TGTGCCAGCAGTTACTCGACAGCGGGGGGGAGAGGGACCCAGTACTTC

clone_size: NA
v_call: TRBV4-1
j_call: TRBJ2-1
d_call: TRBD2
cdr3_aa: CASSQDRTSGTNEQFF
cdr3_nt: TGCGCCAGCAGCCAAGATAGGACTAGCGGGACCAATGAGCAGTTCTTC

clone_size: NA
v_call: TRBV30
j_call: TRBJ2-3
d_call: TRBD2
cdr3_aa: CAWRPAGLAKYF
cdr3_nt: TGTGCCTGGAGGCCCGCGGGACTAGCTAAGTATTTT

clone_size: NA
v_call: TRBV6-1
j_call: TRBJ1-4
d_call: TRBD1
cdr3_aa: CASRTGVPGHEKLFF
cdr3_nt: TGTGCCAGCAGAACAGGGGTGCCAGGGCACGAAAAACTGTTTTTT

clone_size: NA
v_call: TRBV7-9
j_call: TRBJ2-7
d_call: NA
cdr3_aa: CASSPRDITYEQYF
cdr3_nt: TGTGCCAGCAGCCCCCGGGACATCACCTACGAGCAGTACTTC

clone_size: NA
v_call: TRBV18
j_call: TRBJ2-7
d_call: TRBD1
cdr3_aa: CASSPGGQDPYEQYF
cdr3_nt: TGTGCCAGCTCACCAGGGGGACAGGATCCCTACGAGCAGTACTTC

clone_size: NA
v_call: TRBV20-1
j_call: TRBJ1-2
d_call: NA
cdr3_aa: CSADMYGGYTF
cdr3_nt: TGCAGTGCTGACATGTATGGTGGCTACACCTTC

clone_size: few
v_call: TRBV18
j_call: TRBJ1-5
d_call: TRBD1
cdr3_aa: CASSTGSVGGNQPQHF
cdr3_nt: TGTGCCAGCTCGACAGGGTCCGTCGGTGGCAATCAGCCCCAGCATTTT

clone_size: NA
v_call: TRBV5-6
j_call: TRBJ2-7
d_call: NA
cdr3_aa: CASSPQGSYYEQYF
cdr3_nt: TGTGCCAGCAGCCCCCAGGGGAGTTACTACGAGCAGTACTTC

clone_size: NA
v_call: TRBV25-1
j_call: TRBJ2-7
d_call: TRBD2
cdr3_aa: CASSEYGGEVYEQYF
cdr3_nt: TGTGCCAGCAGTGAATATGGGGGGGAGGTCTACGAGCAGTACTTC

clone_size: NA
v_call: TRBV28
j_call: TRBJ1-1
d_call: NA
cdr3_aa: CASRPGQNTEAFF
cdr3_nt: TGTGCCAGCAGGCCAGGGCAGAACACTGAAGCTTTCTTT

clone_size: NA
v_call: TRBV6-1
j_call: TRBJ2-3
d_call: NA
cdr3_aa: CASRPSGRDTQYF
cdr3_nt: TGTGCCAGCAGGCCCTCCGGTAGAGATACGCAGTATTTT

clone_size: NA
v_call: TRBV19
j_call: TRBJ2-3
d_call: TRBD2
cdr3_aa: CASSIKPRDSGGPYSTDTQYF
cdr3_nt: TGTGCCAGTAGTATAAAACCCCGTGATAGCGGGGGCCCCTATAGCACAGATACGCAGTATTTT

clone_size: NA
v_call: TRBV4-2
j_call: TRBJ2-7
d_call: NA
cdr3_aa: CASSQDGWRGQQYF
cdr3_nt: TGTGCCAGCAGCCAAGATGGGTGGAGGGGGCAGCAGTACTTC

clone_size: NA
v_call: TRBV12-1
j_call: TRBJ2-3
d_call: NA
cdr3_aa: CASSFAASSGRRIDTQYF
cdr3_nt: TGTGCCAGCAGCTTTGCGGCTTCTAGCGGGAGGAGAATAGATACGCAGTATTTT

clone_size: NA
v_call: TRBV4-3
j_call: TRBJ2-7
d_call: TRBD1
cdr3_aa: CASSQARTGIIEQYF
cdr3_nt: TGCGCCAGCAGCCAAGCTCGGACAGGGATTATCGAGCAGTACTTC

clone_size: NA
v_call: TRBV5-6
j_call: TRBJ1-5
d_call: TRBD1
cdr3_aa: CASSLGQGGQPQHF
cdr3_nt: TGTGCCAGCAGCTTGGGTCAGGGGGGCCAGCCCCAGCATTTT

clone_size: NA
v_call: TRBV19
j_call: TRBJ2-5
d_call: TRBD1
cdr3_aa: CASSPRTGGAGETQYF
cdr3_nt: TGTGCCAGTAGTCCCCGAACAGGGGGCGCCGGGGAGACCCAGTACTTC

clone_size: NA
v_call: TRBV7-9
j_call: TRBJ1-1
d_call: TRBD1
cdr3_aa: CASSWTGVGTEAFF
cdr3_nt: TGTGCCAGCAGCTGGACAGGGGTTGGAACTGAAGCTTTCTTT

clone_size: NA
v_call: TRBV11-2
j_call: TRBJ1-1
d_call: NA
cdr3_aa: CASTRGSAEAFF
cdr3_nt: TGTGCCAGCACCCGGGGGAGCGCTGAAGCTTTCTTT

clone_size: once
v_call: TRBV2
j_call: TRBJ2-3
d_call: TRBD1
cdr3_aa: CARTRGQTDTQYF
cdr3_nt: TGTGCCAGGACCAGGGGGCAAACAGATACGCAGTATTTT

clone_size: few
v_call: TRBV7-2
j_call: TRBJ2-6
d_call: TRBD1
cdr3_aa: CASSLQYRGSGANVLTF
cdr3_nt: TGTGCCAGCAGCTTACAGTACAGGGGATCGGGGGCCAACGTCCTGACTTTC

clone_size: NA
v_call: TRBV15
j_call: TRBJ2-7
d_call: NA
cdr3_aa: CATSRGSGIYEQYF
cdr3_nt: TGTGCCACCAGCAGAGGATCCGGGATCTACGAGCAGTACTTC

clone_size: NA
v_call: TRBV7-2
j_call: TRBJ2-7
d_call: NA
cdr3_aa: CASNNHYEQYF
cdr3_nt: TGTGCCAGCAACAACCACTACGAGCAGTACTTC

clone_size: few
v_call: TRBV6-1
j_call: TRBJ2-3
d_call: NA
cdr3_aa: CASKVGGPGDTQYF
cdr3_nt: TGTGCCAGCAAAGTAGGAGGGCCGGGAGATACGCAGTATTTT

clone_size: NA
v_call: TRBV7-9
j_call: TRBJ1-5
d_call: NA
cdr3_aa: CASSFAGVNQPQHF
cdr3_nt: TGTGCCAGCAGCTTTGCAGGGGTAAATCAGCCCCAGCATTTT

clone_size: NA
v_call: TRBV7-2
j_call: TRBJ1-1
d_call: NA
cdr3_aa: CASSPGLPSGGAFF
cdr3_nt: TGTGCCAGCAGCCCCGGGTTGCCTAGCGGTGGAGCTTTCTTT

clone_size: NA
v_call: TRBV6-6
j_call: TRBJ2-7
d_call: NA
cdr3_aa: CASSSSGHEQYF
cdr3_nt: TGTGCCAGCAGCTCCTCAGGCCACGAGCAGTACTTC